This T cell receptor (beta chain) was sequenced in a study of monozygotic twins with inflammatory bowel disease. Whole-study findings and limits: Repertoire similarity did not differ between concordant and discordant twins, possibly owing to limited power. Compared with healthy twins, IBD patients shared fewer clonotypes with others, especially with disease activity.

As to this clonotype: What it binds is unknown.

This CDR3 comprises 16 residues. The germline gives CDR1 SGHRS, CDR2 YFSETQ. TCRdb reprocessed the 5' RACE reads; each CDR3 protein has one entry and no DNA is given. This sample's table has approximately 330,000 distinct CDR3 sequences. V is TRBV5-1 and J is TRBJ2-3; TCRdb picks TRBD2, but there is no DNA to check that call. This TCR was recovered from a human donor with ulcerative colitis or Crohn's disease, or a healthy co-twin of an affected twin (not recorded which). Sequenced material: blood. The CDR3 region is CASSQPRASGVDTQYF.